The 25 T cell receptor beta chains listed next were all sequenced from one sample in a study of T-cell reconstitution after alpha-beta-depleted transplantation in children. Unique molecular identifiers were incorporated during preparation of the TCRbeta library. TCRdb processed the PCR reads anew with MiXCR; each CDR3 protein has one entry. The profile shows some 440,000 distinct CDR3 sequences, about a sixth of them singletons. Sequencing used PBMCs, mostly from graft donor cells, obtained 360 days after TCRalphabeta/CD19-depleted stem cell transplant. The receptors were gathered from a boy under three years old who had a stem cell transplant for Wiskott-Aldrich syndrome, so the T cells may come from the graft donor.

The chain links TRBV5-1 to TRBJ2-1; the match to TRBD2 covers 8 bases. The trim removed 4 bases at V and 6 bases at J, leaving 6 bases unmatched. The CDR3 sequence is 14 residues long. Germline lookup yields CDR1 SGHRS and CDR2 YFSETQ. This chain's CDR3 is CASSGRAGGNEQFF. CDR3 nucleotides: TGCGCCAGCAGCGGCAGGGCGGGGGGCAATGAGCAGTTCTTC. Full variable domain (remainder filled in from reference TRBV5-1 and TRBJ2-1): KAGVTQTPRYLIKTRGQQVTLSCSPISGHRSVSWYQQTPGQGLQFLFEYFSETQRNKGNFPGRFSGRQFSNSRSEMNVSTLELGDSALYLCASSGRAGGNEQFFGPGTRLTVL.

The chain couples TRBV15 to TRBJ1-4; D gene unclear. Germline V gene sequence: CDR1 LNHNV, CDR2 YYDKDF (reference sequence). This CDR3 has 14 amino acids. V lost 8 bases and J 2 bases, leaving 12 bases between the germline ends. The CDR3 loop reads CATSFGGTNEKLFF. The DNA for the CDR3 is TGTGCCACCTCCTTTGGAGGGACTAATGAAAAACTGTTTTTT.

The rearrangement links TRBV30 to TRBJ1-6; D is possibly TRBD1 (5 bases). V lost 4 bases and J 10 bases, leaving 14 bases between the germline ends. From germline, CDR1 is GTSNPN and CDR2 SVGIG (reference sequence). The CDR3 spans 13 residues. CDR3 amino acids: CAWTGPSGSPLHF. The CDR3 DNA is TGTGCCTGGACGGGACCTTCGGGGTCACCCCTCCACTTT.

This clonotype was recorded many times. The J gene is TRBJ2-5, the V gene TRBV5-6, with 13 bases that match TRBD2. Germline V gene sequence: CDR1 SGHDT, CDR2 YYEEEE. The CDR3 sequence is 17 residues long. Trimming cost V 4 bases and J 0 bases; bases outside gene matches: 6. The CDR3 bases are TGTGCCAGCAGCGGACTAGCGGGAGCTACCTACCAAGAGACCCAGTACTTC. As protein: CASSGLAGATYQETQYF.

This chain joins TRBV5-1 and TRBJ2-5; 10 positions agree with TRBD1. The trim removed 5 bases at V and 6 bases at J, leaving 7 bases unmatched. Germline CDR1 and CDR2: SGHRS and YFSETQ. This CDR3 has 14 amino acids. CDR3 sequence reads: CASRAGQGMKTQYF. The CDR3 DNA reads TGCGCCAGCAGAGCGGGACAGGGGATGAAGACCCAGTACTTC.

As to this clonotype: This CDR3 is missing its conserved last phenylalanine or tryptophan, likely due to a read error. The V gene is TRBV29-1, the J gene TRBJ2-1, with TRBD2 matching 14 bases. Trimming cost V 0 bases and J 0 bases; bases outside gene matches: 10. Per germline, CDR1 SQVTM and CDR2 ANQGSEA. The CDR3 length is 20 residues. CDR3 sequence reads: CSVEDQGPGLAGDSYNEQFI. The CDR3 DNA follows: TGCAGCGTTGAAGATCAAGGGCCGGGACTAGCGGGGGACTCCTACAATGAGCAGTTCATC.

In DNA, the CDR3 is TGTGCCAGCAGTAGGACTTTGAGGGGGACCCAGTACTTC. This sequence encodes CASSRTLRGTQYF. This chain uses TRBV12-3 or TRBV12-4 with TRBJ2-5; possibly TRBD1 or TRBD2 for D (5 bases each). The CDR3 has 13 amino acids. V dropped 5 bases and J dropped 7 bases, with 14 bases sitting between them.

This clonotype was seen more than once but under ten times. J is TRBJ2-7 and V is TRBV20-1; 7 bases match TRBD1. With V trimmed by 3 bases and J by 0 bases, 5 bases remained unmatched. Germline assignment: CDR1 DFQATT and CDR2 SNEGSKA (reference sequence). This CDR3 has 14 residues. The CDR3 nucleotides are TGCAGTGCTAGCCCGACAGGGCCCTCCTACGAGCAGTACTTC. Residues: CSASPTGPSYEQYF.

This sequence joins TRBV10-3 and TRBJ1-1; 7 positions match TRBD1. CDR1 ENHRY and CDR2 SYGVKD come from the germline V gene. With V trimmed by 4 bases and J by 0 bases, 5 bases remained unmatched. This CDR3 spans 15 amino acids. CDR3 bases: TGTGCCATCAGTGTGGAGGGGGCTATGAACACTGAAGCTTTCTTT. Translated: CAISVEGAMNTEAFF.

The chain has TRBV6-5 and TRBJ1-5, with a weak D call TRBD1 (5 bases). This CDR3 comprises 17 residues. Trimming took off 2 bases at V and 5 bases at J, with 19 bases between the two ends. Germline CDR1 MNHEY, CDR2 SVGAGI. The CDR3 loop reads CASSYRPGTASYQPQHF. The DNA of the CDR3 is TGTGCCAGCAGTTACCGGCCCGGGACTGCTTCATATCAGCCCCAGCATTTT.

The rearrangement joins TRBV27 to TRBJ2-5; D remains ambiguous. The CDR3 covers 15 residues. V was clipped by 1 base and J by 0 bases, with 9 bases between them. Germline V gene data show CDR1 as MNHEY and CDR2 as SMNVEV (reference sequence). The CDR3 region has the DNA TGTGCCAGCAGTTTATACTGGGAAAACCAAGAGACCCAGTACTTC. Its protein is CASSLYWENQETQYF.

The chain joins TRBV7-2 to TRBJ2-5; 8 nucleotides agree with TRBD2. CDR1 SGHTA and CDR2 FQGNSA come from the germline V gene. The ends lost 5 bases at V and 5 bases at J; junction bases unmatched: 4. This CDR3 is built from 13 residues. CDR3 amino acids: CASSVGRGETQYF. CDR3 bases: TGTGCCAGCAGCGTCGGGAGGGGGGAGACCCAGTACTTC.

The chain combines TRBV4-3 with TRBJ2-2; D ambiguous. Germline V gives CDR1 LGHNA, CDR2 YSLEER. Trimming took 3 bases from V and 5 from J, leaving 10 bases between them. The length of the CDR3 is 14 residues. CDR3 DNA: TGCGCCAGCAGCCAGAGGAGTCTTACCGGGGAGCTGTTTTTT. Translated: CASSQRSLTGELFF.

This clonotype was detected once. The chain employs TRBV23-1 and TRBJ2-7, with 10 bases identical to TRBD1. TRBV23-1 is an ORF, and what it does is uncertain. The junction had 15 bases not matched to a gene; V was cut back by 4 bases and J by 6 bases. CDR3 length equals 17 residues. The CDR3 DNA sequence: TGCGCCAGCAGTCCTCTGGGACTAAGGACAGGGGGTGCCGAGCAGTACTTC. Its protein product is CASSPLGLRTGGAEQYF.

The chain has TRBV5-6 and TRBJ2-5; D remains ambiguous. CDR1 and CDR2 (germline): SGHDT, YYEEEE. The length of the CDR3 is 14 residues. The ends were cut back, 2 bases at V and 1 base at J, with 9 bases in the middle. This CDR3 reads CASSFQDLQETQYF. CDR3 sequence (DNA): TGTGCCAGCAGCTTTCAGGATCTCCAAGAGACCCAGTACTTC.

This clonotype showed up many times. The CDR3 loop is CASSRGTGGEKLFF. CDR3 sequence (DNA): TGTGCCAGCAGTAGGGGTACAGGGGGGGAAAAACTGTTTTTT. This chain links TRBV6-5 with TRBJ1-4; 8 bases map to TRBD1. The germline CDR1 and CDR2 sequences are MNHEY and SVGAGI. Germline trimming cut 5 bases from V and 8 bases from J; bases unmatched to any gene: 7. This CDR3 spans 14 amino acids.

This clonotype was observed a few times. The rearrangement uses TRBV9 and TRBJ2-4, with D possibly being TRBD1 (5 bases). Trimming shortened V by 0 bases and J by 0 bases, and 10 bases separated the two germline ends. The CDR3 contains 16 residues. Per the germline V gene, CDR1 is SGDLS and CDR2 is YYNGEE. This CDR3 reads CASSVGQGLAKNIQYF. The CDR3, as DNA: TGTGCCAGCAGCGTAGGGCAGGGTTTAGCCAAAAACATTCAGTACTTC. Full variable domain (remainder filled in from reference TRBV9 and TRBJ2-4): DSGVTQTPKHLITATGQRVTLRCSPRSGDLSVYWYQQSLDQGLQFLIQYYNGEERAKGNILERFSAQQFPDLHSELNLSSLELGDSALYFCASSVGQGLAKNIQYFGAGTRLSVL.

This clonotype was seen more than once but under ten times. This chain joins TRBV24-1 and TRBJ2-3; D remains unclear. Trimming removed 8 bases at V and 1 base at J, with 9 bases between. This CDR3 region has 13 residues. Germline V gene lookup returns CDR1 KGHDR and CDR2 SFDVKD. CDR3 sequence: CATTIAGTDTQYF. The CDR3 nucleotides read TGTGCCACCACAATAGCAGGCACAGATACGCAGTATTTT.

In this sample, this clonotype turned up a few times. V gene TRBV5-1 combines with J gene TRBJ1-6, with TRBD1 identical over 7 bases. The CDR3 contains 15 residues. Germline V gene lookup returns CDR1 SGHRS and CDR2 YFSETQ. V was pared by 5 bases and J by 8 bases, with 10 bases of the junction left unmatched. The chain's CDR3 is CASRPTGTADSPLHF. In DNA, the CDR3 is TGCGCCAGCAGGCCTACCGGGACAGCAGATTCACCCCTCCACTTT.

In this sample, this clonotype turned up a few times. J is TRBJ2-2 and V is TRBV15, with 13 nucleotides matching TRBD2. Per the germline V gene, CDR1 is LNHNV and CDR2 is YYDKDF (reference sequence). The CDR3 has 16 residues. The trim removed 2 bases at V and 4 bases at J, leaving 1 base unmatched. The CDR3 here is CATSRRTSGGTGELFF. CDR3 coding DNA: TGTGCCACCAGCAGAAGGACTAGCGGGGGCACCGGGGAGCTGTTTTTT.

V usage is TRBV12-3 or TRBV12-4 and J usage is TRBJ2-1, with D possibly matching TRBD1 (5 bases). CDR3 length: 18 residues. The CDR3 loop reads CTFSDLLWGDRTLNEQFF. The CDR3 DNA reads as TGTACCTTCAGTGACCTGTTATGGGGCGACCGCACCCTGAATGAGCAGTTCTTC.

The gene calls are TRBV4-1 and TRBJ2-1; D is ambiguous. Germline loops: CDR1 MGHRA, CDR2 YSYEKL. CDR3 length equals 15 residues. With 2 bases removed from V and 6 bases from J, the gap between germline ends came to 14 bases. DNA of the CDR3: TGCGCCAGCAGCCAATGGCGCGAGGTAACCAATGAGCAGTTCTTC. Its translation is CASSQWREVTNEQFF.

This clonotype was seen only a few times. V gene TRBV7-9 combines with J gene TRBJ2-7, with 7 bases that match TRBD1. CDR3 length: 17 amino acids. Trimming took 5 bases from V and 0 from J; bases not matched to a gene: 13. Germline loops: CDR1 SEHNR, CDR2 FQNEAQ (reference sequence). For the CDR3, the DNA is TGTGCCAGCAGCCAAGGCAGACAGGGTCTCATCTCCTACGAGCAGTACTTC. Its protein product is CASSQGRQGLISYEQYF. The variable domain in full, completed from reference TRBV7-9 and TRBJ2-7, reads DTGVSQNPRHKITKRGQNVTFRCDPISEHNRLYWYRQTLGQGPEFLTYFQNEAQLEKSRLLSDRFSAERPKGSFSTLEIQRTEQGDSAMYLCASSQGRQGLISYEQYFGPGTRLTVT.

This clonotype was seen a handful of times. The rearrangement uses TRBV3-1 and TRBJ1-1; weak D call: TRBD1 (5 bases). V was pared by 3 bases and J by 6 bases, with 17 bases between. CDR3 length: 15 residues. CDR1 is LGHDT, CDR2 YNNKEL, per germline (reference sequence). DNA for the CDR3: TGTGCCAGCAGCCAGCCTGACGGGGGTTCCGCTGAAGCTTTCTTT. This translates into CASSQPDGGSAEAFF. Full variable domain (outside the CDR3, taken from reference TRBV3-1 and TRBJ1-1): DTAVSQTPKYLVTQMGNDKSIKCEQNLGHDTMYWYKQDSKKFLKIMFSYNNKELIINETVPNRFSPKSPDKAHLNLHINSLELGDSAVYFCASSQPDGGSAEAFFGQGTRLTVV.

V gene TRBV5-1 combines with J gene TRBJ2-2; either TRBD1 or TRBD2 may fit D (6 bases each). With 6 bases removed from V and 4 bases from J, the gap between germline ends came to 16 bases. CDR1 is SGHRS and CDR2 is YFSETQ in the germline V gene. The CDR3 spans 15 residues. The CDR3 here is CASTIGGGLTGELFF. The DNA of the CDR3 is TGCGCCAGCACCATCGGGGGCGGGCTCACCGGGGAGCTGTTTTTT.